The present TCR beta chain was sequenced within a study of cytomegalovirus exposure and HLA in healthy donors. CDR3 size: 15 residues. Measured with immunoSEQ multiplex PCR; TCRdb has only the in-frame clones, and not every one. The top ten clones hold around 7% of a sample with 150,000 to 200,000 clones, more than 75% of them seen once. The rearrangement links TRBV21-1 to TRBJ1-2; TRBD1, the D gene given by the table, was not confirmed from the DNA. TRBV21-1 has pseudogene status. The sequenced sample was PBMCs. This clonotype was obtained from a man between 18 and 29 years old in good health and CMV-seropositive. CDR3 sequence (DNA): TGTGCCAGCAGCAAGGGGGCACGTTCTGTCTATGGCTACACCTTC. Protein: CASSKGARSVYGYTF.